The source of this T cell receptor (beta chain) is a study of early T cells in non-severe SARS-CoV-2 infection. Findings of the study overall: VDJdb-based matching was biased toward anti-spike CD8 responses and missed private and CD4 specificities.

TCRdb itself ran the 5' RACE reads through MiXCR, one entry per CDR3 protein. The table shows 29,000 or so distinct CDR3 sequences, with approximately 5.4% occurring only once. Concerning this clonotype: The antigen is not known.

Specimen: whole blood. This clonotype originated in an adult who was a healthcare worker with PCR-confirmed SARS-CoV-2 infection or an uninfected control (not recorded which).

The CDR3 sequence: CASSSTTTNTDTQYF. The CDR3 nucleotides read TGTGCCAGCAGCTCAACGACTACCAACACAGATACGCAGTATTTT. The chain joins TRBV7-6 to TRBJ2-3, with D possibly matching TRBD2 (5 bases). Germline V CDR1 and CDR2: SGHVS, FNYEAQ. CDR3 length: 15 residues. V gave up 4 bases and J gave up 2 bases, with 13 bases separating them. Looking up the rest from reference TRBV7-6 and TRBJ2-3 gives the full variable domain: GAGVSQSPRYKVTKRGQDVALRCDPISGHVSLYWYRQALGQGPEFLTYFNYEAQQDKSGLPNDRFSAERPEGSISTLTIQRTEQRDSAMYRCASSSTTTNTDTQYFGPGTRLTVL.